This TCR beta chain was profiled in a study of blood T cell repertoires in COVID-19. In the study overall: In each case, the material was cDNA or gDNA derived from T cells, B-cell-depleted T cells, or PBMCs.

Assay used: immunoSEQ multiplex PCR; TCRdb lists only in-frame clones, some missing. This table holds under 300,000 clones, roughly 93% found once. The CDR3 covers 12 residues. CDR1 and CDR2 from the germline V gene are SQVTM and ANQGSEA. The trim removed 7 bases at V and 6 bases at J, leaving 8 bases unmatched. This chain uses TRBV29-1 with TRBJ1-2, with 7 positions matching TRBD1. The TCR was taken from a woman aged 40 to 55 with acute COVID-19. Material for sequencing was PBMCs or T cells enriched from blood (not recorded which). The CDR3 region is CSAPTGLDGYTF. In DNA form, the CDR3 reads TGCAGCGCCCCGACAGGGTTGGATGGCTACACCTTC.